This entry is about one T cell receptor (beta chain). No antigen is known for it. The source of the sample is a study of shared clonotypes between healthy human individuals. Study-wide results and limits: Naive subsets tended to show greater estimated richness than memory subsets. Four donors held 4.5% to 5% of naive CD4 clonotypes in common.

Profiled with immunoSEQ multiplex PCR; TCRdb holds only in-frame clones, not every one. The table records millions of clones, about 95% of them present only once. Naivety among CD8 cells was defined by CD45RO negativity and positive CCR7 selection, thereby excluding terminally differentiated effector memory CD45RA+ cells. All of the donors resided in Nashville, Tennessee, and each was a Caucasian adult. The clonotype originates from a man between 18 and 29 years old in good health. The sample consisted of naive CD8+ T cells sorted from blood.

In DNA, the CDR3 is TGTGCCAGCAGTTTAGTGGGATACTTGAACACTGAAGCTTTCTTT. It translates to CASSLVGYLNTEAFF. This chain connects TRBV27 to TRBJ1-1; no clear D. Germline CDR1 MNHEY, CDR2 SMNVEV (reference sequence). The V end lost 2 bases, the J end lost 0 bases, and 10 bases lay between the germline ends. The CDR3 totals 15 residues.